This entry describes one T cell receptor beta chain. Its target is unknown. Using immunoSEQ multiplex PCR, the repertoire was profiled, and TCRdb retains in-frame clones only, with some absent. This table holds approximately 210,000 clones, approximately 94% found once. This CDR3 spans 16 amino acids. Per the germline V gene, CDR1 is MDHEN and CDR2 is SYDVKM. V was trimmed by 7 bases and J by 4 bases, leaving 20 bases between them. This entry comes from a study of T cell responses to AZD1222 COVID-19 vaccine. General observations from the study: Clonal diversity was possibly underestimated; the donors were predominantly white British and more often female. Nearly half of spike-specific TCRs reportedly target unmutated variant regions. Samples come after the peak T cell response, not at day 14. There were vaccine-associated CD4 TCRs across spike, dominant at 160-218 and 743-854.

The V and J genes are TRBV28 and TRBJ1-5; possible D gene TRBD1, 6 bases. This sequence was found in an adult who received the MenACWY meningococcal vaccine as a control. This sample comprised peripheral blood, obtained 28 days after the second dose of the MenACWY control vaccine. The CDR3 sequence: CASKAVQGTRNQPQHF. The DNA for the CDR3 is TGTGCCAGCAAGGCGGTGCAGGGGACCCGGAATCAGCCCCAGCATTTT.